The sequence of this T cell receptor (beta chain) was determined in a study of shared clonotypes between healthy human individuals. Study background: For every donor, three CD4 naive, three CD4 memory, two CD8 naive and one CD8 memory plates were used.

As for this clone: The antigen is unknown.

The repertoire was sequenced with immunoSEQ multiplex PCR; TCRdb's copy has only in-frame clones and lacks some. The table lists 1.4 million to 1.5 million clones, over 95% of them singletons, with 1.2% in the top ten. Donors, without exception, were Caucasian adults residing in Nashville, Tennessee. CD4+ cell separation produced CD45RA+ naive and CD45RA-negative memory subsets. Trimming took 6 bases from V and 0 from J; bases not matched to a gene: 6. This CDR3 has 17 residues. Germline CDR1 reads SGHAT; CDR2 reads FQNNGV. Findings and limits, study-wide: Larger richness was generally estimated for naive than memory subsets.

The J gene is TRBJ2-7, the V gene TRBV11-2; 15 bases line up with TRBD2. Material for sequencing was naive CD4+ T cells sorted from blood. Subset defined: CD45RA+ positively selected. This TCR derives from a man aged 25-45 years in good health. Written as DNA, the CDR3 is TGTGCCAGCAGGGGACTAGCGGGAGGAGTCAGCTCCTACGAGCAGTACTTC. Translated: CASRGLAGGVSSYEQYF. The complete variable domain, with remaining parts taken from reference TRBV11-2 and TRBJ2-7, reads EAGVAQSPRYKIIEKRQSVAFWCNPISGHATLYWYQQILGQGPKLLIQFQNNGVVDDSQLPKDRFSAERLKGVDSTLKIQPAKLEDSAVYLCASRGLAGGVSSYEQYFGPGTRLTVT.